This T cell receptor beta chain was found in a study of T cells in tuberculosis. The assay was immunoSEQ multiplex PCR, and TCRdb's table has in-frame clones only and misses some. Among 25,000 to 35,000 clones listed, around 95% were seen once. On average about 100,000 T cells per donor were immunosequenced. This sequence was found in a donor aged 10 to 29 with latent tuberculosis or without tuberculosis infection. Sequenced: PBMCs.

The CDR3 nucleotides read TGTGCCAGCAGGCCGGGGGGGCCAACAGATACGCAGTATTTT. This sequence encodes CASRPGGPTDTQYF. V is TRBV7-2 and J is TRBJ2-3, with 8 bases lining up with TRBD2. The CDR3 runs 14 residues. The ends lost 6 bases at V and 3 bases at J; junction bases unmatched: 5. Germline CDR1 reads SGHTA; CDR2 reads FQGNSA.